Given below is one T cell receptor beta chain in context. This record belongs to a study of PD-L1 blockade in urothelial cancer. Across the whole study: The authors examined blood 3 weeks (second dose) and 6 weeks after treatment start. Each blood sample yielded a median of 141,255 T cells.

Synthetic templates analogous to TCR were spiked into all PCRs individually. Clones were sequenced by immunoSEQ multiplex PCR, and TCRdb holds only the in-frame ones, with some missing. The sample lists around 50,000 clones; around four fifths were seen once. The ends were cut back, 1 base at V and 7 bases at J, with 4 bases in the middle. Germline CDR1 reads SGHVS; CDR2 reads FNYEAQ. The length of the CDR3 is 12 residues. Time point given: pretreatment peripheral blood. The chain recombines TRBV7-6 with TRBJ1-4; no definite D call. The TCR was taken from a man aged 50-60 years with urothelial cancer. Source: PBMCs, taken around atezolizumab (anti-PD-L1) treatment. Written as DNA, the CDR3 is TGTGCCAGCAGCTTAGGGCCTGAAAAACTGTTTTTT. It is translated as CASSLGPEKLFF.